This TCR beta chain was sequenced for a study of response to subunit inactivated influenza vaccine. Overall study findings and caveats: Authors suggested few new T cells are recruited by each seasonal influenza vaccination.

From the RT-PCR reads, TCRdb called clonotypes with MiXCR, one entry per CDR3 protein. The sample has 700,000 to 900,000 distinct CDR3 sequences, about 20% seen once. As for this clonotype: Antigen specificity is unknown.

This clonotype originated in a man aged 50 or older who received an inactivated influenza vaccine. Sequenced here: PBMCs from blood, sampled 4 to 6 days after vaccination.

CDR3 loop: CASSLGVHREAAYEQYF. CDR3 nucleotides: TGTGCCAGCAGCTTAGGGGTGCACAGGGAGGCGGCCTACGAGCAGTACTTC. The gene calls are TRBV7-9 and TRBJ2-7; D possibly uses TRBD1 or TRBD2 (6 bases each). The V end lost 1 base, the J end lost 2 bases, and 18 bases lay between the germline ends. The CDR3 covers 17 residues. Looked up from germline, CDR1 is SEHNR and CDR2 is FQNEAQ (reference sequence).